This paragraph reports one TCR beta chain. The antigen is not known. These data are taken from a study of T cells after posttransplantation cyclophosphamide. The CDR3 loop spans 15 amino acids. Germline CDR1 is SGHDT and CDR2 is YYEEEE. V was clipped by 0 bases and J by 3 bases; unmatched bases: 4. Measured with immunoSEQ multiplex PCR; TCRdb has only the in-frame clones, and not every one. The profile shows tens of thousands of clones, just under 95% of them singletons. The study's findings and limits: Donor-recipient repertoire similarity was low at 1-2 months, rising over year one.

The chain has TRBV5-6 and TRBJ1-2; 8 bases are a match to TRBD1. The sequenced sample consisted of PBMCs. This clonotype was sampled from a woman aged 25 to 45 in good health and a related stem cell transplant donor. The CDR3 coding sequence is TGTGCCAGCAGCTTGGGGGACAGGATAGACTATGGCTACACCTTC. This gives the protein CASSLGDRIDYGYTF.